The T cell receptor beta chain described here comes from a study of vaccination effects on CD4 cells after COVID-19. As for the study in general: Around 2.1 million PBMC per well were cultured with approximately 9 IU/ml IL-2 and approximately 9.1 ug/ml peptides.

This CDR3 is built from 12 residues. CDR1 and CDR2 (germline): SQVTM, ANQGSEA. The V gene lost 5 bases and the J gene lost 1 base, with 8 bases spanning the gap. In regard to this clone: Its specificity is unknown.

Study results and limitations: Early timepoints after infection were absent, and convalescent patients were few in the study.

The culture ran for 10 days before CD4+ T cells were isolated. All participants had two doses of either the BNT162b2 or mRNA-1273 vaccine. The repertoire was sequenced with immunoSEQ multiplex PCR; TCRdb's copy has only in-frame clones and lacks some. The repertoire holds 72,000 or so clones, 74% seen once, with around 2.2% in the top ten. Source: CD4+ T cells from PBMCs cultured without peptide, taken after COVID-19 vaccination. V usage is TRBV29-1 and J usage is TRBJ1-1, with D unclear. The source is a human donor who received a COVID-19 vaccine. CDR3 sequence (DNA): TGCAGCGTTCAGTGGGGGAACACTGAAGCTTTCTTT. Translating it yields CSVQWGNTEAFF.